Sequencing of this T cell receptor beta chain was carried out in a study of T cell responses to AZD1222 COVID-19 vaccine. Study conclusions and caveats: Two AZD1222 administrations were followed by greater Spike-specific TCR breadth and depth.

Germline CDR1 SEHNR, CDR2 FQNEAQ (reference sequence). The CDR3 is 13 amino acids. The ends were cut back, 1 base at V and 1 base at J, with 4 bases in the middle. Some clones are missing from TCRdb's copy, which holds only in-frame ones; the method was immunoSEQ multiplex PCR. The sample lists more than 150,000 clones, around nine tenths occurring once. Notes on this clone: Its antigen is undetermined.

This sample comprised peripheral blood, obtained on day 0 of AZD1222 vaccination. This TCR was sampled from an adult in good health. The V call is TRBV7-9, the J call TRBJ1-1; D ambiguous. CDR3 region: CASSLGENTEAFF. CDR3 bases: TGTGCCAGCAGCTTAGGGGAGAACACTGAAGCTTTCTTT.